What follows are 2 T cell receptor beta chains derived from one specimen sequenced in a study of identifying expanded T cells in peripheral blood. Generated by immunoSEQ multiplex PCR, the TCRdb table keeps only in-frame clones and is missing some. The repertoire has around 130,000 clones, 70% to 90% of them found once; the top ten carry about 8%. Input material: blood. The receptors originated from a person between 18 and 75 years old in good health.

The rearrangement links TRBV6-6 to TRBJ1-5; D possibly corresponds to TRBD1 (6 bases). Germline V gene lookup returns CDR1 MNHNY and CDR2 SVGAGI (reference sequence). V lost 2 bases and J 0 bases, leaving 11 bases between the germline ends. CDR3 length: 16 residues. The CDR3 DNA reads as TGTGCCAGCAGTTACCTCGGACAGAATAGCAATCAGCCCCAGCATTTT. It codes for CASSYLGQNSNQPQHF.

The chain couples TRBV6-5 to TRBJ1-5; D possibly corresponds to TRBD1 (5 bases). Germline-derived CDR1 and CDR2 are MNHEY and SVGAGI. The CDR3 totals 12 residues. The V gene lost 5 bases and the J gene lost 9 bases, with 11 bases spanning the gap. DNA of the CDR3: TGTGCCAGCAGTATCCTCGGGGGGCCCCAGCATTTT. It codes for CASSILGGPQHF.